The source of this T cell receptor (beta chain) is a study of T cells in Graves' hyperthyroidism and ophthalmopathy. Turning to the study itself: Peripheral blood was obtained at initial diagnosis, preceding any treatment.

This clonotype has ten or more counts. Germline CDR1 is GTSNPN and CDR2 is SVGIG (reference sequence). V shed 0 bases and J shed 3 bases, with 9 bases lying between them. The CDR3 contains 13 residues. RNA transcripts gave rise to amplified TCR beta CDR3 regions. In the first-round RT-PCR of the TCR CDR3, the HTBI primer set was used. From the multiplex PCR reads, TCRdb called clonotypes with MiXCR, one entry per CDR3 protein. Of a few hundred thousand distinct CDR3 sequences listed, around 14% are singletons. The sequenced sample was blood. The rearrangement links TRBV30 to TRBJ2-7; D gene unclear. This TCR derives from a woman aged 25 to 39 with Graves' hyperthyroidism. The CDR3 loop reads CAWSVRQDYEQYF. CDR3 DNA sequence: TGTGCCTGGAGTGTACGGCAGGACTACGAGCAGTACTTC.